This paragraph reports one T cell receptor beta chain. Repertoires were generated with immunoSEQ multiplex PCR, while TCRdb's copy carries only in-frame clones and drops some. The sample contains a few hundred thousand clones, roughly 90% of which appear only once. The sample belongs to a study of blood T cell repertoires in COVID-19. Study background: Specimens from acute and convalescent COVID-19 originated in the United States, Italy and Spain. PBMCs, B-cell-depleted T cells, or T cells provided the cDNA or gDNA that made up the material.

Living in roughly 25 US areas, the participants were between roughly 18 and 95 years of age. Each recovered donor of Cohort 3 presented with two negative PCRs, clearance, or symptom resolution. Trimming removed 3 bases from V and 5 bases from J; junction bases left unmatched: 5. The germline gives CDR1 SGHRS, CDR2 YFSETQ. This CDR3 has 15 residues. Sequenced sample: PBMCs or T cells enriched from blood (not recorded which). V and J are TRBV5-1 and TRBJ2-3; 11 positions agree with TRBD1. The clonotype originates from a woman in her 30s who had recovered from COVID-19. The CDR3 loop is CASSSGQGGQDTQYF. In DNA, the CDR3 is TGCGCCAGCAGCTCGGGACAGGGGGGGCAAGATACGCAGTATTTT.